Below, 27 T cell receptor beta chains from the same sample are listed, as sequenced in a study of blood T cell repertoires in COVID-19. Assay used: immunoSEQ multiplex PCR; TCRdb lists only in-frame clones, some missing. The table lists tens of thousands of clones, roughly 90% of them singletons. What was sequenced was peripheral blood. The receptor set was obtained from a human donor in a cohort sampled during active COVID-19.

V usage is TRBV10-3 and J usage is TRBJ2-1, with a possible D match to TRBD2 (6 bases). This CDR3 is 15 amino acids long. Trimming shortened V by 10 bases and J by 3 bases, and 19 bases separated the two germline ends. CDR1 is ENHRY, CDR2 SYGVKD, per germline. The CDR3 loop reads CATGTAGFRYNEQFF. The CDR3 DNA reads as TGTGCCACCGGAACAGCGGGTTTTCGCTACAATGAGCAGTTCTTC.

This chain connects TRBV2 to TRBJ2-5, with 7 bases that match TRBD1. V shed 5 bases, J shed 2 bases, and the junction held 2 bases outside the gene matches. Germline CDR1 SNHLY, CDR2 FYNNEI. The CDR3 runs to 13 residues. The CDR3 spells CASSKGQQETQYF. CDR3 in DNA: TGTGCCAGCAGTAAGGGACAGCAAGAGACCCAGTACTTC.

The rearrangement joins TRBV7-8 to TRBJ2-3, with 12 bases lining up with TRBD1. The CDR3 extends over 15 amino acids. CDR1 SGHVS and CDR2 FQNEAQ come from the germline V gene. V dropped 5 bases and J dropped 4; count of bases not matched to a gene: 4. The CDR3 region is CASSQGQGASDTQYF. Written as DNA, the CDR3 is TGTGCCAGCAGCCAGGGACAGGGGGCCTCAGATACGCAGTATTTT. Looking up the rest from reference TRBV7-8 and TRBJ2-3 gives the full variable domain: GAGVSQSPRYKVAKRGQDVALRCDPISGHVSLFWYQQALGQGPEFLTYFQNEAQLDKSGLPSDRFFAERPEGSVSTLKIQRTQQEDSAVYLCASSQGQGASDTQYFGPGTRLTVL.

This chain links TRBV18 with TRBJ2-1; maybe TRBD1 (5 bases). The CDR3 totals 14 residues. CDR1 is KGHSH and CDR2 is LQKENI in the germline V gene. V lost 4 bases to trimming and J lost 0 bases, with 7 bases between them. CDR3 in amino acids: CASSLDSSYNEQFF. The CDR3 DNA follows: TGTGCCAGCTCACTTGACAGCTCCTACAATGAGCAGTTCTTC.

The chain is built from TRBV30 and TRBJ2-3, with 8 bases matching TRBD2. V was clipped by 1 base and J by 0 bases; unmatched bases: 3. CDR3 length: 15 amino acids. Germline-derived CDR1 and CDR2 are GTSNPN and SVGIG (reference sequence). The CDR3 region is CAWSGASGSTDTQYF. CDR3 nucleotide sequence: TGTGCCTGGAGTGGGGCTAGCGGGAGCACAGATACGCAGTATTTT.

This chain joins TRBV9 and TRBJ1-1; 10 bases match TRBD1. Germline CDR1 is SGDLS and CDR2 is YYNGEE. Losses at the gene ends were 3 bases for V and 6 bases for J; bases not matched to a gene: 8. The CDR3 length is 15 residues. CDR3: CASSAAGTGEAEAFF. CDR3 DNA: TGTGCCAGCAGCGCGGCCGGGACAGGGGAGGCTGAAGCTTTCTTT.

This chain connects TRBV5-1 to TRBJ2-7, with 11 bases fitting TRBD2. CDR3 length: 20 amino acids. Germline CDR1 SGHRS, CDR2 YFSETQ. After removal of 1 base from V and 3 bases from J, the junction contained 18 bases not matched to a gene. In nucleotides, the CDR3 is TGCGCCAGCAGCTTGCCAGAAAATACCGGGACTAGCGGAAAAAACTACGAGCAGTACTTC. The encoded protein is CASSLPENTGTSGKNYEQYF.

This chain links TRBV5-1 with TRBJ2-7; D perhaps matches TRBD2 (6 bases). CDR3 length equals 15 residues. V was pared by 3 bases and J by 2 bases, with 15 bases between. Germline V gene sequence: CDR1 SGHRS, CDR2 YFSETQ. The CDR3 sequence is CASSWGVAEAYEQYF. The CDR3 nucleotides read TGCGCCAGCAGCTGGGGTGTAGCGGAGGCCTACGAGCAGTACTTC.

The genes are TRBV5-1 and TRBJ1-1; D not resolved. Trimming left V 0 bases short and J 4 bases short, with 13 bases between. The CDR3 has 15 amino acids. Germline V gene sequence: CDR1 SGHRS, CDR2 YFSETQ. The CDR3 region is CASSLAPRGGTEAFF. CDR3 nucleotide sequence: TGCGCCAGCAGCTTGGCCCCCCGCGGCGGCACTGAAGCTTTCTTT.

This rearrangement joins TRBV5-4 to TRBJ2-5; D possibly corresponds to TRBD1 (5 bases). The V and J ends lost 0 bases and 5 bases respectively, with 11 bases between them. The CDR3 runs 14 residues. Germline V gene data show CDR1 as SGHNT and CDR2 as YYREEE (reference sequence). The CDR3: CASSLGTGSETQYF. CDR3 sequence (DNA): TGTGCCAGCAGCTTGGGAACAGGAAGTGAGACCCAGTACTTC.

The rearrangement links TRBV7-8 to TRBJ2-7; 7 positions match TRBD1. Per germline, CDR1 SGHVS and CDR2 FQNEAQ. CDR3 size: 15 residues. With 5 bases clipped from V and 0 bases from J, the junction kept 7 bases outside the gene matches. The CDR3 protein is CASSRGQASSYEQYF. The CDR3, as DNA: TGTGCCAGCAGCAGAGGACAGGCTAGCTCCTACGAGCAGTACTTC.

The DNA of the CDR3 is TGTGCCAGCAGCCTTTACTATCTGGACAGAACGGACTCTGGAAACACCATATATTTT. Its protein is CASSLYYLDRTDSGNTIYF. V is TRBV14 and J is TRBJ1-3, with D possibly being TRBD1 (6 bases). V was shortened by 4 bases and J by 0 bases, with 22 bases between the two germline ends. Germline V lookup: CDR1 SGHDN, CDR2 FVKESK. The CDR3 spans 19 residues.

This rearrangement joins TRBV7-8 to TRBJ1-3; D is perhaps TRBD1 (6 bases). Germline-derived CDR1 and CDR2 are SGHVS and FQNEAQ. The V and J ends lost 4 bases and 2 bases respectively, with 12 bases between them. This CDR3 has 15 amino acids. This chain's CDR3 is CASSSDGTTGNTIYF. CDR3 DNA sequence: TGTGCCAGCAGCTCGGACGGGACAACTGGAAACACCATATATTTT.

The chain recombines TRBV6-6 with TRBJ2-5, with a weak D call TRBD2 (5 bases). V shed 6 bases and J shed 1 base, with 9 bases lying between them. The germline V gene encodes CDR1 MNHNY and CDR2 SVGAGI (reference sequence). The CDR3 is 13 amino acids. The CDR3 DNA sequence: TGTGCCAGCAGGATGGGAGTCCAAGAGACCCAGTACTTC. It translates to CASRMGVQETQYF.

The rearrangement joins TRBV7-8 to TRBJ2-7; 7 bases align to TRBD1. This CDR3 is built from 14 residues. Germline lookup yields CDR1 SGHVS and CDR2 FQNEAQ. V lost 3 bases, J lost 7 bases, and 9 bases stayed unmatched. Here the CDR3 reads CASSFSDGTAEQYF. Here the CDR3 DNA reads TGTGCCAGCAGCTTTAGCGATGGGACAGCAGAGCAGTACTTC.

This chain links TRBV7-2 with TRBJ2-7; D perhaps matches TRBD2 (6 bases). This CDR3 is built from 15 residues. Trimming left V 6 bases short and J 2 bases short, with 17 bases between. Germline V gene data show CDR1 as SGHTA and CDR2 as FQGNSA. In DNA form, the CDR3 reads TGTGCCAGCAGACCCGGGGCGGGACGAACCTACGAGCAGTACTTC. It specifies CASRPGAGRTYEQYF.

This clone was observed once. In DNA, the CDR3 is TGTGCCAGTAGTATTGGAGGGGGGGCCATATTAATCACAGATACGCAGTATTTT. Translating gives CASSIGGGAILITDTQYF. The rearrangement links TRBV19 to TRBJ2-3; D possibly corresponds to TRBD2 (7 bases). This CDR3 contains 18 residues. V was clipped by 3 bases and J by 2 bases, with 21 bases between them. Germline V gene data show CDR1 as LNHDA and CDR2 as SQIVND (reference sequence). Full variable domain (rest looked up from reference TRBV19 and TRBJ2-3): DGGITQSPKYLFRKEGQNVTLSCEQNLNHDAMYWYRQDPGQGLRLIYYSQIVNDFQKGDIAEGYSVSREKKESFPLTVTSAQKNPTAFYLCASSIGGGAILITDTQYFGPGTRLTVL.

The J gene is TRBJ2-2, the V gene TRBV29-1, with unresolved D. CDR3 length: 15 amino acids. Trimming stripped 0 bases from V and 1 base from J, with 9 bases between. Germline CDR1 SQVTM, CDR2 ANQGSEA. The CDR3 here is CSVEDQAGNTGELFF. The CDR3 nucleotides are TGCAGCGTTGAAGATCAAGCAGGGAACACCGGGGAGCTGTTTTTT.

This rearrangement joins TRBV9 to TRBJ2-1; 9 nucleotides line up with TRBD2. Unmatched junction bases numbered 8, after V lost 4 bases and J lost 3 bases. CDR3 length equals 16 residues. CDR1 is SGDLS, CDR2 YYNGEE, per germline. The CDR3 DNA reads TGTGCCAGCAGCTCTCATAGCGGGGGTGACTACAATGAGCAGTTCTTC. Its protein is CASSSHSGGDYNEQFF.

V and J are TRBV28 and TRBJ1-1; no reliable D call. Between the trimmed V and J ends, which lost 3 bases and 0 bases, there was a span of 5 bases. Per germline, CDR1 MDHEN and CDR2 SYDVKM. The CDR3 consists of 13 residues. CDR3 DNA: TGTGCCAGCAGTTTTGACTTGAACACTGAAGCTTTCTTT. This codes for CASSFDLNTEAFF. The full variable domain, its missing parts supplied by reference TRBV28 and TRBJ1-1, is DVKVTQSSRYLVKRTGEKVFLECVQDMDHENMFWYRQDPGLGLRLIYFSYDVKMKEKGDIPEGYSVSREKKERFSLILESASTNQTSMYLCASSFDLNTEAFFGQGTRLTVV.

The gene calls are TRBV27 and TRBJ2-2; D is possibly TRBD1 (6 bases). The V end was cut by 3 bases, the J end by 1 base, with 6 bases between. There are 14 residues in the CDR3. The germline V gene has CDR1 MNHEY and CDR2 SMNVEV (reference sequence). This chain's CDR3 is CASSLGQNTGELFF. CDR3 nucleotide sequence: TGTGCCAGCAGTTTGGGACAGAACACCGGGGAGCTGTTTTTT.

The gene calls are TRBV12-3 or TRBV12-4 and TRBJ2-1, with D perhaps TRBD1 (5 bases). Trimming pared 5 bases from V and 3 bases from J, leaving 8 bases between. The CDR3 is 13 amino acids. The chain's CDR3 is CASSQGFYNEQFF. The DNA for the CDR3 is TGTGCCAGCAGTCAGGGTTTCTACAATGAGCAGTTCTTC.

J is TRBJ2-2 and V is TRBV3-1 (or the pseudogene TRBV3-2); 9 bases line up with TRBD1. Germline lookup yields CDR1 LGHDT and CDR2 YNNKEL (reference sequence). Losses at the gene ends were 2 bases for V and 3 bases for J; bases not matched to a gene: 4. This CDR3 is built from 16 residues. The CDR3 spells CASSQRTGDDTGELFF. The CDR3 DNA reads as TGTGCCAGCAGCCAAAGGACAGGGGACGACACCGGGGAGCTGTTTTTT.

The rearrangement joins TRBV15 to TRBJ2-7; weak D call: TRBD1 (5 bases). CDR3 length equals 16 residues. V was cut by 1 base and J by 2 bases, with 15 bases left in between. The V gene's germline CDR1 is LNHNV and CDR2 YYDKDF (reference sequence). CDR3 DNA: TGTGCCACCAGCAGAGTAAGGGGCCAGCTAACCTACGAGCAGTACTTC. Protein sequence: CATSRVRGQLTYEQYF.

Here the CDR3 DNA reads TGTGCCAGCAGTCAACCCAGACAGGGGCGAGAACAAGAGACCCAGTACTTC. Residues: CASSQPRQGREQETQYF. This sequence joins TRBV25-1 and TRBJ2-5, with 8 bases that match TRBD1. The ends lost 5 bases at V and 2 bases at J; junction bases unmatched: 13. Per germline, CDR1 MGHDK and CDR2 SYGVNS. The CDR3 totals 17 residues.

For the CDR3, the DNA is TGCAGCGTTGAAGACCCAGACCCTCAGCGGCCTCTAGAGAAGTACGGGGAGCTGTTTTTT. Its translation: CSVEDPDPQRPLEKYGELFF. V and J are TRBV29-1 and TRBJ2-2; the D gene is possibly TRBD2 (5 bases). This CDR3 has 20 amino acids. CDR1 and CDR2 (germline): SQVTM, ANQGSEA. With 0 bases removed from V and 7 bases from J, the gap between germline ends came to 30 bases.

The CDR3 reads CASSQERGSGQYF. CDR3 sequence (DNA): TGTGCCAGCAGCCAAGAACGAGGGAGTGGGCAGTATTTT. The rearrangement joins TRBV14 to TRBJ2-3, with a tentative D call TRBD2 (5 bases). V gave up 0 bases and J gave up 11 bases, with 12 bases separating them. Germline CDR1 reads SGHDN; CDR2 reads FVKESK. The CDR3 runs to 13 residues.